The next 27 T cell receptor beta chains were all read from a single sample in a study of response to subunit inactivated influenza vaccine. TCRdb redid the calling of the RT-PCR reads with MiXCR, one entry per CDR3 protein. The sample consists of 500,000 to 600,000 distinct CDR3 sequences, around 11% of them appearing once. The sample here was PBMCs from blood, taken on the day of vaccination. The receptor source for this set is a man between 45 and 60 years old who received an inactivated influenza vaccine.

This clonotype was recorded at least ten times. The V call is TRBV5-1, the J call TRBJ2-4, with D perhaps TRBD2 (5 bases). Trimming took 3 bases from V and 7 from J, leaving 17 bases between them. The CDR3 runs to 15 residues. CDR1 is SGHRS and CDR2 is YFSETQ in the germline V gene. CDR3 coding DNA: TGCGCCAGCAGCTCCGGACGGGGTACTCCGAACATTCAGTACTTC. Translating gives CASSSGRGTPNIQYF.

The sample holds a few counts of this clonotype. This rearrangement joins TRBV11-1 to TRBJ2-1, with D possibly TRBD2 on 6 matching bases. V lost 4 bases and J lost 8, with 18 bases in between. CDR3 length: 15 amino acids. Germline CDR1 reads SGHAT; CDR2 reads FQDESV (reference sequence). The CDR3 loop is CASSSRERPGDEQFF. The CDR3 DNA sequence: TGTGCCAGCAGCTCTCGTGAGCGACCGGGGGATGAGCAGTTCTTC.

Only a few counts were recorded for this clonotype. J is TRBJ2-7 and V is TRBV6-1; D is perhaps TRBD1 or TRBD2 (5 bases each). Trimming cost V 6 bases and J 5 bases, with 14 bases left between them. Germline V CDR1 and CDR2: MNHNS, SASEGT. The CDR3 consists of 13 residues. The CDR3 sequence: CASRPGPWDEQYF. DNA of the CDR3: TGTGCCAGCAGACCGGGACCGTGGGACGAGCAGTACTTC.

This clonotype has just a few counts. V is TRBV7-9 and J is TRBJ1-2; TRBD1 matches 10 bases. The germline gives CDR1 SEHNR, CDR2 FQNEAQ (reference sequence). There are 15 residues in the CDR3. Losses at the gene ends were 5 bases for V and 5 bases for J; bases not matched to a gene: 8. CDR3 loop: CASSARTGGGYGYTF. The CDR3 DNA is TGTGCCAGCAGCGCCCGGACAGGGGGAGGGTATGGCTACACCTTC.

This clonotype was seen repeatedly, ten times or more. The chain uses TRBV4-3 and TRBJ1-1, with D hard to call. Germline CDR1 LGHNA, CDR2 YSLEER. The CDR3 is made up of 14 amino acids. V lost 0 bases to trimming and J lost 2 bases, with 7 bases between them. The DNA of the CDR3 is TGCGCCAGCAGCCAAGATATTCTTAACACTGAAGCTTTCTTT. This gives the protein CASSQDILNTEAFF.

This clonotype was detected a few times. J is TRBJ2-7 and V is TRBV5-4; 8 bases fit TRBD1. Germline CDR1 is SGHNT and CDR2 is YYREEE (reference sequence). CDR3 length equals 13 residues. V was pared by 9 bases and J by 7 bases, with 12 bases of the junction left unmatched. The CDR3 spells CATTIRDRLEQYF. CDR3 nucleotides: TGTGCCACCACGATTCGGGACAGGCTGGAGCAGTACTTC.

This clonotype was detected only a few times. This chain uses TRBV30 with TRBJ2-2, with 7 bases fitting TRBD1. Trimming cost V 0 bases and J 3 bases; bases outside gene matches: 10. Germline V lookup: CDR1 GTSNPN, CDR2 SVGIG (reference sequence). The CDR3 consists of 17 residues. CDR3 sequence reads: CAWSVWVRQGYTGELFF. In nucleotides, the CDR3 is TGTGCCTGGAGTGTGTGGGTGCGACAGGGATACACCGGGGAGCTGTTTTTT.

The chain is built from TRBV5-1 and TRBJ1-6, with a possible D match to TRBD1 (6 bases). Germline V gene data show CDR1 as SGHRS and CDR2 as YFSETQ. CDR3 length: 16 amino acids. V gave up 0 bases and J gave up 7 bases, with 14 bases separating them. This CDR3 reads CASSLDGGRGNSPLHF. CDR3 nucleotides: TGCGCCAGCAGCTTGGACGGGGGCAGGGGAAATTCACCCCTCCACTTT. Full variable domain (outside the CDR3, taken from reference TRBV5-1 and TRBJ1-6): KAGVTQTPRYLIKTRGQQVTLSCSPISGHRSVSWYQQTPGQGLQFLFEYFSETQRNKGNFPGRFSGRQFSNSRSEMNVSTLELGDSALYLCASSLDGGRGNSPLHFGNGTRLTVT.

There are many counts of this clonotype. The chain couples TRBV10-3 to TRBJ2-7; 9 positions match TRBD2. Germline CDR1 ENHRY, CDR2 SYGVKD. This CDR3 is built from 15 residues. V shed 2 bases, J shed 1 base, and the junction held 3 bases outside the gene matches. The CDR3 DNA is TGTGCCATCAGTGAGGGACTAGCGCCGTCCTACGAGCAGTACTTC. It translates to CAISEGLAPSYEQYF.

This clonotype has a handful of counts. This chain joins TRBV12-3 or TRBV12-4 and TRBJ2-5; unclear D gene. The CDR3 is 14 amino acids. Trimming pared 1 base from V and 5 bases from J, leaving 11 bases between. The DNA of the CDR3 is TGTGCCAGCAGTTTAGGGGGTGCATTGGAGACCCAGTACTTC. The encoded protein is CASSLGGALETQYF.

This clonotype has a handful of counts. This chain joins TRBV12-3 or TRBV12-4 and TRBJ1-5, with D perhaps matching TRBD1 (5 bases). The CDR3 sequence is 14 residues long. Trimming stripped 5 bases from V and 4 bases from J, with 12 bases between. CDR3: CASSRGTENQPQHF. DNA for the CDR3: TGTGCCAGCAGTCGAGGGACTGAGAATCAGCCCCAGCATTTT.

This clonotype was observed a few times. The rearrangement links TRBV18 to TRBJ1-6; D gene ambiguous. Deletions cut 2 bases from V and 0 bases from J, with 8 bases between. The V gene's germline CDR1 is KGHSH and CDR2 LQKENI. The CDR3 is made up of 16 amino acids. CDR3 residues: CASSPDASSYNSPLHF. The CDR3 nucleotides read TGTGCCAGCTCACCAGACGCCAGCTCCTATAATTCACCCCTCCACTTT.

This clonotype has at least ten counts. V usage is TRBV20-1 and J usage is TRBJ1-3, with a weak D call TRBD1 (5 bases). The germline V and J ends were trimmed by 6 bases and 2 bases, with 14 bases remaining between them. Germline values: CDR1 DFQATT, CDR2 SNEGSKA (reference sequence). This CDR3 region has 14 residues. In DNA form, the CDR3 reads TGCAGTGCGCCTTCCGGGACGGCTGGAAACACCATATATTTT. Protein: CSAPSGTAGNTIYF.

Only a few counts were recorded for this clonotype. The J gene is TRBJ1-5, the V gene TRBV6-2 or TRBV6-3; D possibly corresponds to TRBD1 (5 bases). Trimming removed 8 bases at V and 6 bases at J, with 20 bases between. Germline CDR1 reads MNHEY; CDR2 reads SVGEGT. The CDR3 sequence is 15 residues long. CDR3 sequence reads: CASSLTPGRAQPQHF. DNA for the CDR3: TGTGCCAGCTCGCTAACCCCGGGACGGGCTCAGCCCCAGCATTTT.

J is TRBJ1-5 and V is TRBV28; D may be TRBD1 (6 bases). Looked up from germline, CDR1 is MDHEN and CDR2 is SYDVKM. The CDR3 sequence is 17 residues long. The V end was cut by 5 bases, the J end by 0 bases, with 17 bases between. In DNA form, the CDR3 reads TGTGCCAGCAGTAACCGGCGGGGGCTGAATAGCAATCAGCCCCAGCATTTT. Protein: CASSNRRGLNSNQPQHF.

V gene TRBV5-1 combines with J gene TRBJ2-1; D remains ambiguous. The CDR3 has 15 amino acids. V gave up 3 bases and J gave up 2 bases, with 12 bases separating them. CDR1 and CDR2 from the germline V gene are SGHRS and YFSETQ. Here the CDR3 DNA reads TGCGCCAGCAGCTGGGTCGATCGGACCTACAATGAGCAGTTCTTC. This encodes CASSWVDRTYNEQFF.

This clonotype has more than one count but fewer than ten. The V and J genes are TRBV4-2 and TRBJ1-2, with a weak D call TRBD1 (5 bases). The V end was cut by 4 bases, the J end by 6 bases, with 18 bases between. From germline, CDR1 is LGHNA and CDR2 YNFKEQ. The CDR3 extends over 15 amino acids. The CDR3 here is CASSRKGVVKDGYTF. For the CDR3, the DNA is TGTGCCAGCAGCCGAAAAGGGGTGGTGAAGGATGGCTACACCTTC.

The chain combines TRBV2 with TRBJ2-3, with D perhaps TRBD1 or TRBD2 (5 bases each). The CDR3 runs 16 residues. Germline V CDR1 and CDR2: SNHLY, FYNNEI. Trimming took 8 bases from V and 1 from J, leaving 19 bases between them. CDR3 protein: CASGGALRLGTDTQYF. The CDR3 region has the DNA TGTGCCAGCGGGGGTGCGTTGCGGCTCGGCACAGATACGCAGTATTTT.

This clonotype was recorded a few times. The gene calls are TRBV4-2 and TRBJ2-5, with 8 bases matching TRBD2. This CDR3 spans 15 amino acids. Trimming removed 4 bases from V and 4 bases from J; junction bases left unmatched: 8. Germline V gene data show CDR1 as LGHNA and CDR2 as YNFKEQ. This CDR3 reads CASSPSGGLTETQYF. The CDR3 region has the DNA TGTGCCAGCAGCCCGAGCGGGGGCCTGACAGAGACCCAGTACTTC.

The V call is TRBV14, the J call TRBJ1-4, with 7 bases fitting TRBD1. CDR1 SGHDN and CDR2 FVKESK come from the germline V gene. The CDR3 runs to 16 residues. J lost 8 bases, V lost 4 bases, and 13 bases had no gene match. Here the CDR3 DNA reads TGTGCCAGCAGCCGAGAAAATGACAGGGAAGGGGAAAAACTGTTTTTT. Its protein product is CASSRENDREGEKLFF.

Only a few counts were recorded for this clonotype. The V and J genes are TRBV28 and TRBJ2-4, with D perhaps assigned TRBD1 or TRBD2 (6 bases each). Germline V lookup: CDR1 MDHEN, CDR2 SYDVKM. The CDR3 length is 17 residues. V lost 4 bases to trimming and J lost 0 bases, with 16 bases between them. The CDR3 DNA is TGTGCCAGCAGTTCACCCGCTGAGGGGGGAGCCAAAAACATTCAGTACTTC. Its protein is CASSSPAEGGAKNIQYF.

The V call is TRBV20-1, the J call TRBJ2-7; D call uncertain. V was trimmed by 4 bases and J by 5 bases, leaving 15 bases between them. There are 13 residues in the CDR3. CDR1 and CDR2 from the germline V gene are DFQATT and SNEGSKA (reference sequence). The CDR3: CSATGPSPDEQYF. The DNA for the CDR3 is TGCAGTGCTACCGGGCCTAGTCCAGACGAGCAGTACTTC.

This clonotype was counted many times. The genes are TRBV6-4 and TRBJ2-5; D is unresolved. The CDR3 contains 12 residues. Trimming took 0 bases from V and 7 from J, leaving 6 bases between them. Looked up from germline, CDR1 is MRHNA and CDR2 is SNTAGT. CDR3 bases: TGTGCCAGCAGTGACTCGAGTGGGACCCAGTACTTC. Protein sequence: CASSDSSGTQYF.

In this sample, this clonotype turned up a few times. The rearrangement uses TRBV9 and TRBJ2-1; 9 nucleotides match TRBD1. The CDR3 runs 18 residues. Germline V gives CDR1 SGDLS, CDR2 YYNGEE. V was clipped by 0 bases and J by 8 bases; unmatched bases: 15. In nucleotides, the CDR3 is TGTGCCAGCAGCGTAGAGGGGTGGGGGACAGGGTATTTGGATGAGCAGTTCTTC. It codes for CASSVEGWGTGYLDEQFF.

This clonotype was seen more than once but under ten times. In DNA, the CDR3 is TGTGCCAGCAGCATTGCCCCGGGGGCTCAGAACACTGAAGCTTTCTTT. Its translation is CASSIAPGAQNTEAFF. V usage is TRBV7-9 and J usage is TRBJ1-1, with D possibly matching TRBD1 (6 bases). Per germline, CDR1 SEHNR and CDR2 FQNEAQ (reference sequence). V lost 5 bases and J lost 1, with 17 bases in between. This CDR3 has 16 residues.

This clonotype has more than one count but fewer than ten. The J gene is TRBJ1-4, the V gene TRBV5-1; 9 bases align to TRBD1. Germline loops: CDR1 SGHRS, CDR2 YFSETQ. The V gene end was trimmed by 3 bases and the J gene end by 7 bases; junction bases not matched to a gene: 7. CDR3 length equals 15 residues. The DNA of the CDR3 is TGCGCCAGCAGCTCACCCGACAGGGGGGCTGAAAAACTGTTTTTT. Its protein product is CASSSPDRGAEKLFF.

The V and J genes are TRBV20-1 and TRBJ2-1; 7 bases match TRBD2. The CDR3 sequence is 15 residues long. V trimming: 5 bases; J trimming: 8 bases; junction bases outside the gene matches: 15. The germline CDR1 and CDR2 sequences are DFQATT and SNEGSKA (reference sequence). For the CDR3, the DNA is TGCAGTGCTCCCCGGTCGGGGGGACTTTATGATGAGCAGTTCTTC. It specifies CSAPRSGGLYDEQFF.